The next 8 T cell receptor beta chains were all read from a single sample in a study of PD-L1 blockade in urothelial cancer. Repertoires were generated with immunoSEQ multiplex PCR, while TCRdb's copy carries only in-frame clones and drops some. Here the sample spans under 40,000 clones, around 84% being singletons. The sequences come from PBMCs, collected around atezolizumab (anti-PD-L1) treatment. The receptor set was obtained from a man aged 55 to 70 with urothelial cancer.

This clone was detected only a few times. The gene calls are TRBV28 and TRBJ1-2; D gene uncertain. Per germline, CDR1 MDHEN and CDR2 SYDVKM. The CDR3 totals 13 residues. V was pared by 2 bases and J by 5 bases, with 9 bases between. The CDR3: CASSLSRGYGYTF. In DNA, the CDR3 is TGTGCCAGCAGTTTAAGTCGAGGGTATGGCTACACCTTC.

The rearrangement uses TRBV19 and TRBJ2-1, with 11 bases identical to TRBD2. Germline V gene data show CDR1 as LNHDA and CDR2 as SQIVND (reference sequence). This CDR3 comprises 16 residues. The ends lost 5 bases at V and 9 bases at J; junction bases unmatched: 12. The CDR3 sequence is CASSFGSGRGNSEQFF. As DNA, the CDR3 is TGTGCCAGTAGTTTCGGTAGCGGGAGGGGGAATAGTGAGCAGTTCTTC.

This rearrangement joins TRBV30 to TRBJ2-7; 8 bases align to TRBD2. Germline lookup yields CDR1 GTSNPN and CDR2 SVGIG (reference sequence). Trimming removed 5 bases from V and 2 bases from J; junction bases left unmatched: 8. There are 14 residues in the CDR3. CDR3 nucleotide sequence: TGTGCCTGGGGGGTCGGCGGGGGGACCTACGAGCAGTACTTC. Its protein product is CAWGVGGGTYEQYF.

This sequence joins TRBV5-6 and TRBJ2-5; 9 nucleotides line up with TRBD1. The V segment lost 4 bases and the J segment 2 bases; nucleotides outside the gene matches: 9. The CDR3 extends over 16 amino acids. The germline gives CDR1 SGHDT, CDR2 YYEEEE. DNA of the CDR3: TGTGCCAGCAGCCGAAGGACAGGGGATTGGCAAGAGACCCAGTACTTC. Its protein product is CASSRRTGDWQETQYF.

V usage is TRBV12-5 and J usage is TRBJ2-7, with 9 nucleotides matching TRBD1. CDR1 is LGHNT, CDR2 FRNRAP, per germline. V shed 6 bases, J shed 4 bases, and the junction held 10 bases outside the gene matches. CDR3 length: 15 amino acids. CDR3 region: CASGPGTGKRYEQYF. In DNA, the CDR3 is TGTGCTAGTGGCCCCGGGACAGGGAAACGGTACGAGCAGTACTTC.

This chain's CDR3 is CASSLGQGNTIYF. CDR3 nucleotides: TGTGCCAGCAGTCTGGGACAGGGGAACACCATATATTTT. This chain joins TRBV25-1 and TRBJ1-3, with 10 bases identical to TRBD1. This CDR3 spans 13 amino acids. V gave up 5 bases and J gave up 7 bases; unmatched junction bases: 2. Germline CDR1 reads MGHDK; CDR2 reads SYGVNS.

This clone was seen a few times. This chain connects TRBV6-4 to TRBJ2-3; TRBD2 might be the D (6 bases). In germline, CDR1 is MRHNA, CDR2 SNTAGT. V was clipped by 2 bases and J by 2 bases, with 8 bases between them. The CDR3 has 14 amino acids. CDR3 DNA: TGTGCCAGCAGTGACGGGCGGGACACAGATACGCAGTATTTT. It codes for CASSDGRDTDTQYF.

The gene calls are TRBV4-1 and TRBJ1-2, with 8 bases matching TRBD1. Germline V gives CDR1 MGHRA, CDR2 YSYEKL. V dropped 1 base and J dropped 8; count of bases not matched to a gene: 3. The CDR3 extends over 13 amino acids. CDR3 DNA sequence: TGCGCCAGCAGCCAAGGGACAGGGACGGGCTACACCTTC. It codes for CASSQGTGTGYTF.